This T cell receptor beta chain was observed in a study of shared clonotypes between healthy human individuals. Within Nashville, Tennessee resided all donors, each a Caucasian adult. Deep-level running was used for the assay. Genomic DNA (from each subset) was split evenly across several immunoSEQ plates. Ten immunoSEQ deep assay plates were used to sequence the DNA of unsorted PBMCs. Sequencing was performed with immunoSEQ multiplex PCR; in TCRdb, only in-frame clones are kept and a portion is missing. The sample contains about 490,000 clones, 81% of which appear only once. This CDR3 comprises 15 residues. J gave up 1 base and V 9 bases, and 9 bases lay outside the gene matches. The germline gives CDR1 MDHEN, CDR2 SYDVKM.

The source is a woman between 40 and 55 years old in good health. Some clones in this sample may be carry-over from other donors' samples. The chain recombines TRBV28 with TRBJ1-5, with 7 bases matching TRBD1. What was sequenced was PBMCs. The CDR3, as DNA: TGTGCCAGTACAGCGTTGGGACAGAGCAATCAGCCCCAGCATTTT. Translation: CASTALGQSNQPQHF.